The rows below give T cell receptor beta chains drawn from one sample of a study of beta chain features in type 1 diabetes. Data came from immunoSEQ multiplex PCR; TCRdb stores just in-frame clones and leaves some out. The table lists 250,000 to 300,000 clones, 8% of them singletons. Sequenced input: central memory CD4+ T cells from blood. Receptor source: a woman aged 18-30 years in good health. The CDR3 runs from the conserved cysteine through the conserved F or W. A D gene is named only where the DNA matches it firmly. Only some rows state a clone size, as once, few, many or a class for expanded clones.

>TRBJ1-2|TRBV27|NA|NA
TGTGCCAGCAGTTTCAGGCGGTCTAACTATGGCTACACCTTC
CASSFRRSNYGYTF
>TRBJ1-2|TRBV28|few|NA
TGTGCCAGCAGCGACAGGTATTATGGCTACACCTTC
CASSDRYYGYTF
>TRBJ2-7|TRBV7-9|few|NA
TGTGCCAGCAGCTTAAATGGTTACGAGCAGTACTTC
CASSLNGYEQYF
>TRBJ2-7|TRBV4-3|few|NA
TGCGCCAGCAGCCAAGATCCAGCCCTCGAGCAGTACTTC
CASSQDPALEQYF
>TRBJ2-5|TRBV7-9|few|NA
TGTGCCAGCAGCTTTTGGGCAGCGCTGTCAGAGACCCAGTACTTC
CASSFWAALSETQYF
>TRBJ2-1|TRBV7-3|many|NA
TGTGCCAGCAGTTCCGGGACACTCTTGTTCTTC
CASSSGTLLFF
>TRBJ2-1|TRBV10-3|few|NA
TGTGCCATCAGTGAGTCTGGGCAAAAAGGGAATGAGCAGTTCTTC
CAISESGQKGNEQFF
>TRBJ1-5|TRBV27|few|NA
TGTGCCAGCAGTCTAAACAGGGCTGGTCAGCCCCAGCATTTT
CASSLNRAGQPQHF
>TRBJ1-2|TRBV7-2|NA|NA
TGTGCCAGCAGCCTACAGGGTTATGGCTACACCTTC
CASSLQGYGYTF
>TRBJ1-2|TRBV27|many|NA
TGTGCCAGCAGTTTAACGGGGGATGGCTACACCTTC
CASSLTGDGYTF
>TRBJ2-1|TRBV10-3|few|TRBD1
TGTGCCATCAGTGAGTCGGCAGGGGGCTCCTACAATGAGCAGTTCTTC
CAISESAGGSYNEQFF
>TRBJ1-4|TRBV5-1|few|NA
TGCGCCAGCAGTTCCCTCGGGACCCCTAATGAAAAACTGTTTTTT
CASSSLGTPNEKLFF
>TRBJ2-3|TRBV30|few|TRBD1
TGTGCCTGCGAGGACGGGACAGGGGCAGATACGCAGTATTTT
CACEDGTGADTQYF
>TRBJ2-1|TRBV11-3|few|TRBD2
TGTGCCAGCAGCCGAACCGGGACTACCTACAATGAGCAGTTCTTC
CASSRTGTTYNEQFF
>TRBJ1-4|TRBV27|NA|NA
TGTGCCAGCAGTAGAGGACAGAACGGGGGACTGTTTTTT
CASSRGQNGGLFF
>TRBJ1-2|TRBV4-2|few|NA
TGTGCCAGCAGCCAAGTGGCTGAGCCGGTCGGCTACACCTTC
CASSQVAEPVGYTF
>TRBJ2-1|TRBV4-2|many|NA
TGTGCCAGCAGCTCACAGACGGCTGCGTCCTACAATGAGCAGTTCTTC
CASSSQTAASYNEQFF
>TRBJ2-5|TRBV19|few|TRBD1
TGTGCCAGTAGTACGACAGGGGGCATCAAGACCCAGTACTTC
CASSTTGGIKTQYF
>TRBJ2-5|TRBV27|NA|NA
TGTGCCAGCAGAAGGGGAGTCGGCCAAGAGACCCAGTACTTC
CASRRGVGQETQYF
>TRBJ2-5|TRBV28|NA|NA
TGTGCCAGCAGTTTTTCACTGGCGGAGACCCAGTACTTC
CASSFSLAETQYF
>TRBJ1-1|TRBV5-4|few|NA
TGTGCCAGCAGCCAACGCAGTAACACTGAAGCTTTCTTT
CASSQRSNTEAFF
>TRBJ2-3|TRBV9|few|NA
TGTGCCAGCAGCGGCCGTAATCGGGGGAGGACAGATACGCAGTATTTT
CASSGRNRGRTDTQYF
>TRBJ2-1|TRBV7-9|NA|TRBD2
TGTGCCAGCAGCCCTAGCGGGCATAGCAATGAGCAGTTCTTC
CASSPSGHSNEQFF
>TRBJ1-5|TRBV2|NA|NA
TGTGCCAGCAGTGAAGTTTTAAGCAATCAGCCCCAGCATTTT
CASSEVLSNQPQHF
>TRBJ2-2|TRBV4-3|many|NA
TGCGCCAGCAGCCACCGGGAGAACACCGGGGAGCTGTTTTTT
CASSHRENTGELFF
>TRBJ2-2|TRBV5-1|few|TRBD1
TGCGCCAGCAGTGGGCAGGGGGTCACCGGGGAGCTGTTTTTT
CASSGQGVTGELFF